The 3 T cell receptor beta chains presented below share a single source sample, sequenced in a study of shared clonotypes between healthy human individuals. Naive-designated CD8 cells lacked CD45RO, were positively enriched for CCR7, and omitted terminally differentiated effector memory CD45RA+ cells. Using immunoSEQ multiplex PCR, the repertoire was profiled, and TCRdb retains in-frame clones only, with some absent. The repertoire consists of some 2 million clones, with about 95% occurring once and the leading ten covering more than 0.95%. Source material: naive CD8+ T cells sorted from blood. The receptors derive from a man between 18 and 35 years old in good health.

The rearrangement uses TRBV28 and TRBJ2-3; a possible D gene is TRBD2 (6 bases). V lost 6 bases and J 2 bases, leaving 12 bases between the germline ends. The CDR3 consists of 14 residues. The germline V gene has CDR1 MDHEN and CDR2 SYDVKM. The CDR3 DNA reads TGTGCCAGCAGCCGGGACTCAGTCACAGATACGCAGTATTTT. Protein sequence: CASSRDSVTDTQYF.

This chain joins TRBV13 and TRBJ1-1; 9 bases match TRBD1. The V gene end was trimmed by 0 bases and the J gene end by 14 bases; junction bases not matched to a gene: 10. Germline lookup yields CDR1 PRHDT and CDR2 FYEKMQ (reference sequence). The CDR3 runs 14 residues. CDR3 DNA sequence: TGTGCCAGCAGCTTAGGCACAGGGGGCCATATCAACTTCTTT. Its translation: CASSLGTGGHINFF.

The sample holds one count of this clone. The rearrangement joins TRBV11-2 to TRBJ1-2; D not resolved. Between the trimmed V and J ends, which lost 5 bases and 5 bases, there was a span of 12 bases. CDR3 length: 13 amino acids. Per the germline V gene, CDR1 is SGHAT and CDR2 is FQNNGV. This chain's CDR3 is CASSKGPGYGYTF. The CDR3 region has the DNA TGTGCCAGCAGCAAAGGACCGGGGTATGGCTACACCTTC. The whole variable domain, filled in from reference TRBV11-2 and TRBJ1-2, reads EAGVAQSPRYKIIEKRQSVAFWCNPISGHATLYWYQQILGQGPKLLIQFQNNGVVDDSQLPKDRFSAERLKGVDSTLKIQPAKLEDSAVYLCASSKGPGYGYTFGSGTRLTVV.